Listed below are T cell receptor beta chains from one sample, sequenced in a study of cytomegalovirus exposure and HLA in healthy donors. The repertoire was sequenced with immunoSEQ multiplex PCR; TCRdb's copy has only in-frame clones and lacks some. There are some 120,000 clones in the sample; approximately 74% occur only once, and around 7% lies in the top ten. What was sequenced was PBMCs. The receptors derive from a man aged 35-49 years in good health and CMV-seropositive. Each CDR3 is given with its conserved first and last residue. The D gene is left open where the match is weak. Size values are once, few and many counts, or a class for expanded clones, and some rows have none.

d_call	v_call	j_call	clone_size	cdr3_nt	cdr3_aa
NA	TRBV25-1	TRBJ2-7	NA	TGTGCCAGCAGTGCGGACTCGCCGGGCTCCTACGAGCAGTACTTC	CASSADSPGSYEQYF
TRBD1	TRBV6-5	TRBJ2-7	few	TGTGCCAGCAGCGCCTGGACAGGGTCCTACGAGCAGTACTTC	CASSAWTGSYEQYF
NA	TRBV13	TRBJ1-4	NA	TGTGCCAGCAGCTTAAACCGGGGTCGAGAAAAACTGTTTTTT	CASSLNRGREKLFF
TRBD1	TRBV4-2	TRBJ1-5	once	TGTGCCAGCAGCCGGACAGGTAATAGCAATCAGCCCCAGCATTTT	CASSRTGNSNQPQHF
NA	TRBV12-5	TRBJ2-2	NA	TGTGCTAGTGGCCAAAAATTGGGACACCCGACGATGACCGGGGAGCTGTTTTTT	CASGQKLGHPTMTGELFF
NA	TRBV6-5	TRBJ2-5	few	TGTGCCTGCGGGGGTAGGCAGGGGGCTTTCGAGACCCAGTACTTC	CACGGRQGAFETQYF
NA	TRBV2	TRBJ1-3	NA	TGTGCCAGCAGTGCCCCCCTACAGGGTGGCTCTGGAAACACCATATATTTT	CASSAPLQGGSGNTIYF
TRBD1	TRBV19	TRBJ1-6	NA	TGTGCCAGTAGGAAACAGGGGGCCTCTTCACCCCTCCACTTT	CASRKQGASSPLHF
NA	TRBV29-1	TRBJ2-5	NA	TGCAGCGTTGGAGGGGGAACCAGGGAGACCCAGTACTTC	CSVGGGTRETQYF
TRBD1	TRBV7-9	TRBJ1-2	NA	TGTGCCAGCAGGGTGACAGGGGATGAAGGCAGTGGCTACACCTTC	CASRVTGDEGSGYTF
NA	TRBV28	TRBJ1-5	NA	TGTGCCAGCAGTTTACTTAGAAATCAGCCCCAGCATTTT	CASSLLRNQPQHF
TRBD1	TRBV5-6	TRBJ1-2	few	TGTGCCAGCTACTCTGCCAGGACAGGGGGCGACTATGGCTACACCTTC	CASYSARTGGDYGYTF
TRBD1	TRBV7-9	TRBJ2-1	NA	TGTGCCAGCAGCGTGGGACAGGGGGCCGGTGAGCAGTTCTTC	CASSVGQGAGEQFF
NA	TRBV5-6	TRBJ2-7	NA	TGTGCCAGCAGCTTGGACAGTACTCGACGAGCGTACTTC	CASSLDSTRRAYF
NA	TRBV27	TRBJ2-7	NA	TGTGCCAGCAGTACCGTGCAGGGGTCCTACGAGCAGTACTTC	CASSTVQGSYEQYF
NA	TRBV5-1	TRBJ2-5	NA	TGCGCCAGCAGCTTGGATGTATGGGGGGACCAAGAGACCCAGTACTTC	CASSLDVWGDQETQYF
TRBD1	TRBV7-2	TRBJ1-4	once	TGTGCCAGCAGCCCGGGACAGACGGAAAAACTGTTTTTT	CASSPGQTEKLFF
NA	TRBV27	TRBJ2-7	NA	TGTGCCAGCAGCCTCAAGAGGGGGGGTACCTACGAGCAGTACTTC	CASSLKRGGTYEQYF
TRBD1	TRBV2	TRBJ1-6	few	TGTGCCAGCAGTGAGCGGGGACAGGGGAATTCACCCCTCCACTTT	CASSERGQGNSPLHF
TRBD1	TRBV19	TRBJ1-1	NA	TGTGCCAGCAAAGGACAGGGATCGGGTACTGAAGCTTTCTTT	CASKGQGSGTEAFF
NA	TRBV28	TRBJ2-4	NA	TGTGCCAGCTCCCCGGGGGATAGCTCAAAAAACATTCAGTACTTC	CASSPGDSSKNIQYF
NA	TRBV2	TRBJ1-5	NA	TGTGCCAGCAGTGAAGGTGGACAGCGTCGGAATCAGCCCCAGCATTTT	CASSEGGQRRNQPQHF
NA	TRBV5-1	TRBJ2-1	NA	TGCGCCAGCAGCTCTGACAGTCCGCTAGGTGAGCAGTTCTTC	CASSSDSPLGEQFF
NA	TRBV5-1	TRBJ2-3	NA	TGCGCCAGCAGCTTGGGACTAGGAGGCACAGATACGCAGTATTTT	CASSLGLGGTDTQYF
TRBD2	TRBV6-4	TRBJ2-2	once	TGTGCCAGCAGTGACTTCGGGGGGGTGTCGGCCGGGGAGCTGTTTTTT	CASSDFGGVSAGELFF
NA	TRBV25-1	TRBJ2-3	NA	TGTGCCAGCAGTGAAGAAGTGACAGGCACAGATACGCAGTATTTT	CASSEEVTGTDTQYF
TRBD2	TRBV6-5	TRBJ2-1	NA	TGTGCCAGCAGTCTTGGAATAGCGGGAAGTAGTGAGCAGTTCTTC	CASSLGIAGSSEQFF
NA	TRBV7-2	TRBJ2-7	NA	TGTGCCAGCAGAAACACAGGGACCTACGAGCAGTACTTC	CASRNTGTYEQYF
NA	TRBV5-1	TRBJ1-1	NA	TGCGCCAGCAGCGCCACAGGGTACACTGAAGCTTTCTTT	CASSATGYTEAFF
NA	TRBV25-1	TRBJ2-1	NA	TGTGCCAGCAGTGAACCTTCCAGGGGCCCCGAGCAGTTCTTC	CASSEPSRGPEQFF
NA	TRBV6-5	TRBJ1-5	NA	TGTGCCAGCAGTGAAGCGAAGGGGCAGCCCCAGCATTTT	CASSEAKGQPQHF
TRBD1	TRBV2	TRBJ2-4	NA	TGTGCCAGCAGTCCGAGGGGGCCGGACAAAAACATTCAGTACTTC	CASSPRGPDKNIQYF
NA	TRBV5-4	TRBJ2-2	NA	TGTGCCAGCAGCTTGGAACGGTCGAACACCGGGGAGCTGTTTTTT	CASSLERSNTGELFF
NA	TRBV19	TRBJ1-4	few	TGTGCCAGTAGTATTGGGGCGACTGGGTATGAAAAACTGTTTTTT	CASSIGATGYEKLFF
TRBD1	TRBV5-1	TRBJ1-1	NA	TGCGCCAGCAGCTCTTCAGGGGGCGCGGGCCCTGAAGCTTTCTTT	CASSSSGGAGPEAFF
NA	TRBV14	TRBJ1-1	few	TGTGCCAGCAACCAAATTGGAGACGCGGCTGAAGCTTTCTTT	CASNQIGDAAEAFF
NA	TRBV6-5	TRBJ1-5	once	TGTGCCAGCACCTCGGGGGGGCGTCAGCCCCAGCATTTT	CASTSGGRQPQHF
NA	TRBV27	TRBJ2-1	NA	TGTGCCAGCAGTTACGGGGTCAGCTCCTACAATGAGCAGTTCTTC	CASSYGVSSYNEQFF
TRBD1	TRBV19	TRBJ2-2	NA	TGTGCCAGTAAGGACAGGGGGCTCACCGGGGAGCTGTTTTTT	CASKDRGLTGELFF
NA	TRBV7-8	TRBJ2-5	NA	TGTGCCAGCAGCCTGGACAGCCGAGGAGAGCAGTACTTC	CASSLDSRGEQYF
NA	TRBV14	TRBJ2-2	NA	TGTGCCAGCAGCCAAGAAGCTACGAACACCGGGGAGCTGTTTTTT	CASSQEATNTGELFF